This TCR beta chain appears in the sequencing data of a study of CD8+CD57+ T cells in acquired aplastic anemia. General observations from the study: Both patients and controls carried the same twenty-nine CD8+ CDR3 sequences.

Individuals selected for sequencing had exhibited CD8+CD57+ cell expansion on flow cytometry. Severe acquired aplastic anemia was diagnosed in all patients. CDR1 and CDR2 from the germline V gene are DFQATT and SNEGSKA (reference sequence). This CDR3 is 14 amino acids long. There are a few counts of this clonotype. As yet, its antigen is unknown. At one end the junction does not follow the germline gene, possibly because of a read error. Researchers used genomic DNA as the template to profile TCR beta VDJ and CDR3. One entry per CDR3 protein, called by TCRdb with MiXCR from the reads. The sample carries about 120,000 distinct CDR3 sequences, over 30% recorded once.

V usage is TRBV20-1 and J usage is TRBJ2-4, with TRBD1 identical over 7 bases. Sequences were obtained from sorted CD4+, CD8+, or CD8+CD57+ T cells (not recorded which) from PBMCs. The source is a human donor with aplastic anemia. The CDR3 protein is CSAEGQTAKNIQHF. CDR3 bases: TGCAGTGCCGAGGGACAGACAGCCAAAAACATTCAGCACTTC.